This entry describes one TCR beta chain. V gave up 0 bases and J gave up 7 bases, with 10 bases separating them. The CDR3 has 14 residues. Per the germline V gene, CDR1 is SGHTA and CDR2 is FQGNSA. In the original processing: The assay estimated nucleated cells by amplifying reference gene primers. The method was immunoSEQ multiplex PCR; TCRdb's version includes in-frame clones alone and lacks a portion of them. V, J and clone size reflect that table, while D and trimming were determined from the DNA. The sample comprises about 190,000 clones, around 89% of which are singletons, and around 6% rests with the top ten. The sample is drawn from a study of blood T cell repertoires in COVID-19. Study-wide context: Sites in the United States, Italy and Spain provided acute and convalescent COVID-19 samples.

The sequencing input was peripheral blood. This chain joins TRBV7-2 and TRBJ2-4; D is undetermined. The clonotype was recovered from a man aged 35 to 55 with active or convalescent COVID-19. CDR3: CASSLAALGNIQYF. The CDR3 DNA is TGTGCCAGCAGCTTAGCCGCTCTCGGGAACATTCAGTACTTC.